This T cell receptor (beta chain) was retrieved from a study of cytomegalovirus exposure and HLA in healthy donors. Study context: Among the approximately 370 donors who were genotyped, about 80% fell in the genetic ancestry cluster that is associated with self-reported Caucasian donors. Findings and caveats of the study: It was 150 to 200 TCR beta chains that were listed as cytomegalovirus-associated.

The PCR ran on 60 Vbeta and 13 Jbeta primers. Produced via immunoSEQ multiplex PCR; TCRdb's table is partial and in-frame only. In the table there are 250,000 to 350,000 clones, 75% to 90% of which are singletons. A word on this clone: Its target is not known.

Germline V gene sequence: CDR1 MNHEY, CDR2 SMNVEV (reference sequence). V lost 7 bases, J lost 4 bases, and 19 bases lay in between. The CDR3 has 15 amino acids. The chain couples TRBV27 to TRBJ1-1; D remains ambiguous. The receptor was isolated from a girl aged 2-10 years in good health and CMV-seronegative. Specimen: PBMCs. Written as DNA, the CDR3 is TGTGCCAGCAATGAACGAGGGAGTTTGAGCACTGAAGCTTTCTTT. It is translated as CASNERGSLSTEAFF.